The 31 T cell receptor beta chains reported below all come from one sample, sequenced in a study of read filtering for tumor transcriptome and immune sequencing. From roughly 390 ng of RNA, a library with molecular barcoded alpha/delta and beta/gamma adaptors was made. MiXCR was run by TCRdb on the reads, yielding one entry per CDR3 protein. The data contain roughly 25,000 distinct CDR3 sequences, around an eighth of them singletons. The sample consisted of a population of CD138-negative cells sorted from bone marrow. Every receptor here comes from a donor at least 40 years old with multiple myeloma.

There are a few counts of this clonotype. This likely came from a read error, as a far larger clone is one base away. The chain recombines TRBV7-9 with TRBJ2-7; 11 nucleotides match TRBD2. Matching the DNA end better, TRBJ2-5 makes the J call doubtful. Germline CDR1 and CDR2: SEHNR and FQNEAQ (reference sequence). This CDR3 comprises 15 residues. The CDR3 region is CASSLGLAGQGTQYF. CDR3 DNA: TGTGCCAGCAGCCTCGGACTAGCGGGCCAAGGGACCCAGTACTTC.

This clonotype was found many times. The chain joins TRBV14 to TRBJ1-1, with D possibly being TRBD1 (5 bases). Trimming cost V 4 bases and J 5 bases, with 23 bases left between them. CDR1 and CDR2 (germline): SGHDN, FVKESK. The CDR3 sequence is 17 residues long. The CDR3 loop reads CASSPGFGRVSRTEAFF. DNA for the CDR3: TGTGCCAGCAGCCCCGGTTTTGGCAGGGTGTCGCGGACTGAAGCTTTCTTT.

This clonotype was picked up a small number of times. The V gene is TRBV29-1, the J gene TRBJ2-1, with unresolved D. The V end was cut by 7 bases, the J end by 15 bases, with 10 bases between. This CDR3 contains 8 residues. Germline V gives CDR1 SQVTM, CDR2 ANQGSEA. CDR3 region: CSAEWGFF. The CDR3 DNA reads TGCAGCGCCGAATGGGGGTTCTTC.

This clonotype was picked up many times. The chain couples TRBV30 to TRBJ1-1, with a tentative D call TRBD1 (5 bases). Germline V CDR1 and CDR2: GTSNPN, SVGIG (reference sequence). Trimming took 7 bases from V and 4 from J, leaving 16 bases between them. CDR3 length equals 13 residues. This CDR3 is CASIGEGSTEAFF. The CDR3 coding sequence is TGTGCCTCCATCGGGGAGGGGTCCACTGAAGCTTTCTTT.

There are many counts of this clonotype. The genes are TRBV2 and TRBJ2-3, with D unclear. Trimming removed 1 base from V and 8 bases from J, with 10 bases in between. CDR1 SNHLY and CDR2 FYNNEI come from the germline V gene. The CDR3 covers 13 residues. CDR3 loop: CASSEGLLVTQYF. In nucleotides, the CDR3 is TGTGCCAGCAGTGAAGGACTCCTAGTTACGCAGTATTTT. Full variable domain (remainder filled in from reference TRBV2 and TRBJ2-3): EPEVTQTPSHQVTQMGQEVILRCVPISNHLYFYWYRQILGQKVEFLVSFYNNEISEKSEIFDDQFSVERPDGSNFTLKIRSTKLEDSAMYFCASSEGLLVTQYFGPGTRLTVL.

Remarks on this clonotype: A single base is all that separates this from a far larger clone, so a read error is likely. The conserved phenylalanine or tryptophan normally closing the CDR3 is absent here, so this likely arose from a read error. V is TRBV5-6 and J is TRBJ2-1; TRBD1 is a possible D gene (6 bases). The length of the CDR3 is 15 residues. The germline V gene has CDR1 SGHDT and CDR2 YYEEEE. Trimming took off 1 base at V and 2 bases at J, with 10 bases between the two ends. The CDR3 coding sequence is TGTGCCAGCAGCTTGTCAGGGGTCACCTACAATGAGCAGTTCTCC. Its translation is CASSLSGVTYNEQFS.

This clonotype was picked up many times. The chain links TRBV20-1 to TRBJ2-2; 10 positions match TRBD2. V gave up 3 bases and J gave up 7 bases; unmatched junction bases: 8. Germline CDR1 DFQATT, CDR2 SNEGSKA (reference sequence). The CDR3 runs 15 residues. This CDR3 reads CSASRLAGVGGELFF. The CDR3 region has the DNA TGCAGTGCTAGTAGGCTAGCGGGAGTCGGCGGGGAGCTGTTTTTT.

This sequence joins TRBV10-3 and TRBJ1-1; D is uncertain. The CDR3 extends over 13 amino acids. Germline lookup yields CDR1 ENHRY and CDR2 SYGVKD. Deletions cut 4 bases from V and 1 base from J, with 7 bases between. CDR3 bases: TGTGCCATCAGTGCCTCTCGGAACACTGAAGCTTTCTTT. Translation: CAISASRNTEAFF.

In the case of this clonotype: It may be a read error: a sequence one base away is much more abundant. The conserved closing phenylalanine or tryptophan is absent in this CDR3, likely reflecting a read error. It is unclear where the CDR3 begins or ends on the DNA, so no DNA is shown, and the CDR3 is as TCRdb lists it. V usage is TRBV2 and J usage is TRBJ2-1; TRBD2 was called by the table and not checked on the DNA. CDR1 is SNHLY and CDR2 is FYNNEI in the germline V gene. The CDR3 is 13 amino acids in total, end residues counted. The CDR3 region is CAGAPYSYNEQLL.

This clonotype was detected only a few times. A much larger clone lies a single base off, so this may be a read error. The chain employs TRBV19 and TRBJ1-5, with 11 bases identical to TRBD1. The CDR3 covers 16 residues. Germline CDR1 LNHDA, CDR2 SQIVND (reference sequence). CDR3 loop: CAGSIGGQGVVKPQHF. DNA of the CDR3: TGTGCCGGTAGTATCGGGGGACAGGGGGTAGTAAAGCCCCAGCATTTT. The full variable domain, completed using reference TRBV19 and TRBJ1-5, is DGGITQSPKYLFRKEGQNVTLSCEQNLNHDAMYWYRQDPGQGLRLIYYSQIVNDFQKGDIAEGYSVSREKKESFPLTVTSAQKNPTAFYLCAGSIGGQGVVKPQHFGDGTRLSIL.

This clonotype was found many times. The genes are TRBV19 and TRBJ1-1; no firm D call. V lost 4 bases and J 1 base, leaving 10 bases between the germline ends. Germline-derived CDR1 and CDR2 are LNHDA and SQIVND (reference sequence). CDR3 length: 14 residues. CDR3 sequence (DNA): TGTGCCAGTAGTAGGGCCAGTCGGAACACTGAAGCTTTCTTT. Its translation: CASSRASRNTEAFF.

This clonotype was counted ten times or more. This chain links TRBV30 with TRBJ1-1, with D perhaps TRBD1 (5 bases). Trimming stripped 4 bases from V and 5 bases from J, with 11 bases between. The CDR3 covers 12 residues. Per germline, CDR1 GTSNPN and CDR2 SVGIG (reference sequence). CDR3 nucleotide sequence: TGTGCCTGGACTCATCCAGGGACTGAAGCTTTCTTT. This sequence encodes CAWTHPGTEAFF.

At least ten counts were recorded for this clonotype. The genes are TRBV25-1 and TRBJ2-2, with D unresolved. Trimming cost V 1 base and J 5 bases, with 11 bases left between them. Germline values: CDR1 MGHDK, CDR2 SYGVNS. This CDR3 is 15 amino acids long. The CDR3 here is CASSEWSGSTGELFF. Written as DNA, the CDR3 is TGTGCCAGCAGTGAATGGAGTGGGTCTACCGGGGAGCTGTTTTTT.

This clonotype has at least ten counts. The gene calls are TRBV2 and TRBJ2-3; D perhaps matches TRBD2 (6 bases). Germline CDR1 and CDR2: SNHLY and FYNNEI. Trimming removed 7 bases at V and 2 bases at J, with 16 bases between. This CDR3 is built from 15 residues. The CDR3 nucleotides are TGTGCCAGCAATAAACTACTAGCAAACACAGATACGCAGTATTTT. Amino acid sequence: CASNKLLANTDTQYF.

This clonotype was counted at least ten times. One end of the junction is discordant with germline, which a read error may explain. This sequence joins TRBV18 and TRBJ1-6, with TRBD1 identical over 7 bases. Germline V lookup: CDR1 KGHSH, CDR2 LQKENI. The CDR3 totals 17 residues. Here the CDR3 DNA reads TGTGCCAGCACACCACAGGGGCCGCCAGCCGATAATTCACCCCTCCACTTT. This gives the protein CASTPQGPPADNSPLHF.

In the case of this clonotype: A far larger clone is a single base away, which makes a read error likely. The chain carries TRBV6-1 and TRBJ2-7; weak D call: TRBD2 (6 bases). Germline V lookup: CDR1 MNHNS, CDR2 SASEGT. The CDR3 totals 12 residues. CDR3 region: CAGSYSGVEQYF. The CDR3 DNA sequence: TGTGCCGGCAGTTACTCGGGGGTCGAGCAGTACTTC.

This clonotype was observed many times. The chain couples TRBV15 to TRBJ2-5, with D unclear. This CDR3 comprises 14 residues. Germline loops: CDR1 LNHNV, CDR2 YYDKDF (reference sequence). V was cut by 0 bases and J by 5 bases, with 10 bases left in between. The CDR3 sequence: CATSRDVSKETQYF. In nucleotides, the CDR3 is TGTGCCACCAGCAGAGATGTCAGCAAGGAGACCCAGTACTTC.

This clonotype was seen ten or more times. V gene TRBV12-3 or TRBV12-4 combines with J gene TRBJ2-1, with 9 bases identical to TRBD1. The CDR3 sequence is 16 residues long. The V and J ends lost 4 bases and 4 bases, in that order; junction bases with no gene match: 8. CDR3 in amino acids: CASSYTGGQGYNEQFF. The CDR3 DNA sequence: TGTGCCAGCAGTTATACCGGGGGACAGGGTTACAATGAGCAGTTCTTC.

This clonotype has a count of ten or more. CDR3 nucleotide sequence: TGTGCCAGTAGAAAAAGCGGGAGCGGCACAGATACGCAGTATTTT. It translates to CASRKSGSGTDTQYF. The chain links TRBV19 to TRBJ2-3, with 8 bases fitting TRBD2. The trim removed 6 bases at V and 1 base at J, leaving 6 bases unmatched. In germline, CDR1 is LNHDA, CDR2 SQIVND (reference sequence). The CDR3 contains 15 residues.

This clonotype was found many times. The V gene is TRBV4-1, the J gene TRBJ1-5, with TRBD1 matching over 7 bases. Looked up from germline, CDR1 is MGHRA and CDR2 is YSYEKL. This CDR3 contains 15 residues. The V segment lost 2 bases and the J segment 5 bases; nucleotides outside the gene matches: 6. The DNA for the CDR3 is TGCGCCAGCAGCCAAACGGGACAGCCTTATCAGCCCCAGCATTTT. It yields the protein CASSQTGQPYQPQHF.

The sample holds one count of this clonotype. A much larger clonotype is one base distant, so this may be a read error. This chain links TRBV12-3 or TRBV12-4 with TRBJ1-1; possibly TRBD1 for D (6 bases). The ends were cut back, 10 bases at V and 4 bases at J, with 22 bases in the middle. CDR3 size: 15 residues. The CDR3 DNA sequence: TGTGCCACGCACATCACAGGGTTCGGGGTCACTGAAGCTTTCTTT. This sequence encodes CATHITGFGVTEAFF.

This clonotype was recorded at least ten times. The chain employs TRBV4-1 and TRBJ2-1; 11 bases align to TRBD2. The CDR3 loop spans 17 amino acids. CDR1 is MGHRA and CDR2 is YSYEKL in the germline V gene. V was pared by 0 bases and J by 8 bases, with 9 bases of the junction left unmatched. CDR3 sequence reads: CASSQDSDSGRAYEQFF. The CDR3 nucleotides are TGCGCCAGCAGCCAAGATAGTGATAGCGGGAGGGCCTATGAGCAGTTCTTC.

This clonotype was recorded at least ten times. V usage is TRBV19 and J usage is TRBJ2-3; 10 positions agree with TRBD2. The V and J ends lost 3 bases and 2 bases, in that order; junction bases with no gene match: 2. Germline assignment: CDR1 LNHDA and CDR2 SQIVND (reference sequence). The CDR3 is 15 residues long. The CDR3 bases are TGTGCCAGTAGTATTACTAGCGGGATCACAGATACGCAGTATTTT. Its translation is CASSITSGITDTQYF.

A remark on this clonotype: Since a far larger clone is one base different, this is likely a read error. The V gene is TRBV11-1, the J gene TRBJ2-7, with 7 bases matching TRBD2. Germline CDR1 reads SGHAT; CDR2 reads FQDESV (reference sequence). After removal of 5 bases from V and 6 bases from J, the junction contained 16 bases not matched to a gene. The CDR3 spans 16 residues. CDR3 DNA: TGTGCCAGCAGCCAAAGATCCTTCGCGGGAGTCGGCGAGCAGTACTTC. Residues: CASSQRSFAGVGEQYF.

There are many counts of this clonotype. This sequence joins TRBV5-1 and TRBJ1-6; a possible D gene is TRBD1 (5 bases). Germline V gives CDR1 SGHRS, CDR2 YFSETQ. V lost 3 bases and J lost 5, with 12 bases in between. The CDR3 contains 15 residues. The DNA of the CDR3 is TGCGCCAGCAGCTGGTCCAGGGAGGATAATTCACCCCTCCACTTT. Translating it yields CASSWSREDNSPLHF.

This clonotype has a count of ten or more. The V gene is TRBV11-3, the J gene TRBJ2-1, with 9 positions matching TRBD2. Germline V gives CDR1 SGHNT, CDR2 YENEEA. After removal of 1 base from V and 5 bases from J, the junction contained 9 bases not matched to a gene. The CDR3 extends over 17 amino acids. CDR3 nucleotides: TGTGCCAGCAGCTTAGTTAATCTAGCGGGACAACACAATGAGCAGTTCTTC. Amino acid sequence: CASSLVNLAGQHNEQFF.

This clonotype is a singleton in its sample. The J gene is TRBJ2-1, the V gene TRBV20-1, with TRBD2 as a possible D gene (6 bases). This CDR3 contains 15 residues. V gave up 4 bases and J gave up 4 bases, with 17 bases separating them. Germline V gene data show CDR1 as DFQATT and CDR2 as SNEGSKA (reference sequence). CDR3 nucleotides: TGCAGTGCTATTTCCCCCCTAGCGTTTTACAATGAGCAGTTCTTC. It is translated as CSAISPLAFYNEQFF.

With regard to this clonotype: This clone may be a read error of a much larger clone one base away. The chain couples TRBV30 to TRBJ2-7, with TRBD2 matching over 7 bases. The CDR3 extends over 13 amino acids. Germline V gene lookup returns CDR1 GTSNPN and CDR2 SVGIG (reference sequence). The V and J ends lost 5 bases and 3 bases, in that order; junction bases with no gene match: 7. CDR3 nucleotides: TGTGCCTGGTCTGGCGGGAGAGACTACGAGCAGTACTTC. Translating it yields CAWSGGRDYEQYF.

This clonotype was detected many times. The chain is built from TRBV6-5 and TRBJ1-1, with no clear D. The CDR3 extends over 14 amino acids. Germline lookup yields CDR1 MNHEY and CDR2 SVGAGI. Between the trimmed V and J ends, which lost 10 bases and 4 bases, there was a span of 19 bases. CDR3 nucleotides: TGTGCCACCCAAGAGATTTACCGGAGCACTGAAGCTTTCTTT. It is translated as CATQEIYRSTEAFF.

This clonotype was detected ten times or more. The rearrangement joins TRBV29-1 to TRBJ2-3, with TRBD1 identical over 7 bases. This CDR3 spans 17 amino acids. Germline-derived CDR1 and CDR2 are SQVTM and ANQGSEA. Germline trimming cut 4 bases from V and 2 bases from J; bases unmatched to any gene: 15. The DNA for the CDR3 is TGCAGCGTTGGCCCTAGAGCCGGGACAGCCAACACAGATACGCAGTATTTT. It specifies CSVGPRAGTANTDTQYF.

Many counts were recorded for this clonotype. The chain is built from TRBV11-2 and TRBJ2-6, with D perhaps matching TRBD2 (6 bases). The V gene's germline CDR1 is SGHAT and CDR2 FQNNGV. The germline V and J ends were trimmed by 1 base and 4 bases, with 8 bases remaining between them. The CDR3 has 15 amino acids. CDR3 nucleotide sequence: TGTGCCAGCAGCTTAGGGGGGGTCGGGGCCAACGTCCTGACTTTC. As protein: CASSLGGVGANVLTF.